Listed below are T cell receptor beta chains from one sample, sequenced in a study of blood T cells in healthy people across ages. TCRdb re-derived calls from the 5' RACE reads in MiXCR, one entry per CDR3 protein. The sample consists of approximately 850,000 distinct CDR3 sequences, roughly 64% of them appearing once. Sequences were obtained from blood. Every receptor here comes from a man between 25 and 39 years old in good health. The CDR3 runs from the conserved cysteine through the conserved F or W. The D gene is left open where the match is weak. Part of the rows lack a size; the others show once, few, many or a class for expanded clones.

v_gene: TRBV28
abundance: -
j_gene: TRBJ2-1
d_gene: TRBD2
CDR3aa: CASSFVGREGRNEQFF
CDR3nt: TGTGCCAGCAGTTTTGTAGGGCGGGAGGGCCGGAATGAGCAGTTCTTC

v_gene: TRBV24-1
abundance: -
j_gene: TRBJ1-5
d_gene: -
CDR3aa: CATTLLLDRLNSNQPQHF
CDR3nt: TGTGCCACCACCCTACTTCTAGACAGGCTGAATAGCAATCAGCCCCAGCATTTT

v_gene: TRBV5-1
abundance: few
j_gene: TRBJ1-1
d_gene: -
CDR3aa: CASSLAPAGGQDTEAFF
CDR3nt: TGCGCCAGCAGCTTGGCTCCTGCTGGGGGGCAGGACACTGAAGCTTTCTTT

v_gene: TRBV12-3/TRBV12-4
abundance: -
j_gene: TRBJ1-2
d_gene: -
CDR3aa: CASSSPLNYGYTF
CDR3nt: TGTGCCAGCAGTTCCCCGTTGAACTATGGCTACACCTTC

v_gene: TRBV12-3/TRBV12-4
abundance: -
j_gene: TRBJ2-7
d_gene: -
CDR3aa: CASSLAKNYEQYF
CDR3nt: TGTGCCAGCAGTTTAGCCAAGAACTACGAGCAGTACTTC

v_gene: TRBV10-3
abundance: -
j_gene: TRBJ1-4
d_gene: -
CDR3aa: CAISGSGGLGEKLFF
CDR3nt: TGTGCCATCAGTGGGTCCGGGGGGCTGGGTGAAAAACTGTTTTTT

v_gene: TRBV2
abundance: few
j_gene: TRBJ1-2
d_gene: -
CDR3aa: CASSPTLHNGYTF
CDR3nt: TGTGCCAGCTCGCCGACCCTCCACAATGGCTACACCTTC

v_gene: TRBV5-1
abundance: -
j_gene: TRBJ2-1
d_gene: TRBD2
CDR3aa: CASSSTSGGSNEQFF
CDR3nt: TGCGCCAGCAGCTCCACTAGCGGGGGATCCAATGAGCAGTTCTTC

v_gene: TRBV20-1
abundance: -
j_gene: TRBJ2-7
d_gene: TRBD2
CDR3aa: CSAASGTSGRYEQYF
CDR3nt: TGCAGTGCGGCATCCGGGACTAGCGGGAGATACGAGCAGTACTTC

v_gene: TRBV5-6
abundance: -
j_gene: TRBJ1-2
d_gene: -
CDR3aa: CASSLPRGWGATNYGYTF
CDR3nt: TGTGCCAGCAGCTTGCCCCGGGGATGGGGCGCTACTAACTATGGCTACACCTTC

v_gene: TRBV29-1
abundance: -
j_gene: TRBJ2-7
d_gene: TRBD1
CDR3aa: CSAGQGHGEQYF
CDR3nt: TGCAGCGCCGGACAGGGTCACGGCGAGCAGTACTTC

v_gene: TRBV6-2/TRBV6-3
abundance: -
j_gene: TRBJ2-1
d_gene: -
CDR3aa: CASFPPGHNEQFF
CDR3nt: TGTGCCAGCTTCCCCCCCGGGCACAATGAGCAGTTCTTC

v_gene: TRBV20-1
abundance: -
j_gene: TRBJ2-5
d_gene: TRBD2
CDR3aa: CSARKRGVSNEQYF
CDR3nt: TGCAGTGCTAGAAAGCGGGGGGTGTCCAATGAGCAGTACTTT

v_gene: TRBV5-5
abundance: -
j_gene: TRBJ2-7
d_gene: -
CDR3aa: CASSVGEGEQYF
CDR3nt: TGTGCCAGCAGCGTCGGGGAAGGCGAGCAGTACTTC

v_gene: TRBV20-1
abundance: -
j_gene: TRBJ2-7
d_gene: -
CDR3aa: CSASADRSSYEQYF
CDR3nt: TGCAGTGCTAGCGCTGACAGGAGCTCCTACGAGCAGTACTTC

v_gene: TRBV3-1
abundance: -
j_gene: TRBJ2-7
d_gene: TRBD2
CDR3aa: CASSQGLARAYEQYF
CDR3nt: TGTGCCAGCAGCCAAGGACTAGCGAGAGCCTACGAGCAGTACTTC

v_gene: TRBV5-1
abundance: -
j_gene: TRBJ2-3
d_gene: TRBD2
CDR3aa: CASSLLERGMQYF
CDR3nt: TGCGCCAGCAGCCTTCTGGAGCGGGGGATGCAGTATTTT

v_gene: TRBV20-1
abundance: -
j_gene: TRBJ2-7
d_gene: TRBD2
CDR3aa: CSANTGGLAGFNEQYF
CDR3nt: TGCAGTGCTAACACCGGGGGACTAGCGGGTTTCAATGAGCAGTACTTC

v_gene: TRBV12-3/TRBV12-4
abundance: -
j_gene: TRBJ1-2
d_gene: -
CDR3aa: CASSLSLSGSGYTF
CDR3nt: TGTGCCAGCAGTTTGTCTCTCTCGGGATCTGGCTACACCTTC

v_gene: TRBV2
abundance: -
j_gene: TRBJ2-1
d_gene: -
CDR3aa: CASIGQVLGEQFF
CDR3nt: TGTGCCAGCATCGGGCAGGTGCTGGGTGAGCAGTTCTTC

v_gene: TRBV7-2
abundance: once
j_gene: TRBJ2-1
d_gene: TRBD2
CDR3aa: CASSSMGTSGREQFF
CDR3nt: TGTGCCAGCAGCTCGATGGGGACTAGCGGAAGGGAGCAGTTCTTC

v_gene: TRBV5-5
abundance: -
j_gene: TRBJ2-1
d_gene: -
CDR3aa: CASSIKLPTSAYNEQFF
CDR3nt: TGTGCCAGCAGCATCAAACTCCCGACCTCAGCCTACAATGAGCAGTTCTTC

v_gene: TRBV5-1
abundance: -
j_gene: TRBJ2-7
d_gene: TRBD2
CDR3aa: CASSASGTSGHEQYF
CDR3nt: TGCGCCAGCAGCGCATCCGGGACTAGCGGACATGAGCAGTACTTC

v_gene: TRBV6-1
abundance: -
j_gene: TRBJ2-5
d_gene: TRBD1
CDR3aa: CAIPDRAKAWKTQYF
CDR3nt: TGTGCCATCCCGGACAGGGCTAAGGCGTGGAAGACCCAGTACTTC

v_gene: TRBV11-2
abundance: -
j_gene: TRBJ2-5
d_gene: -
CDR3aa: CASSLDSGGETQYF
CDR3nt: TGTGCCAGCAGCTTAGATTCAGGGGGGGAGACCCAGTACTTC

v_gene: TRBV10-3
abundance: few
j_gene: TRBJ1-4
d_gene: -
CDR3aa: CAISSELTHEKLFF
CDR3nt: TGTGCCATCAGTTCTGAGCTAACCCACGAAAAACTGTTTTTT

v_gene: TRBV10-3
abundance: many
j_gene: TRBJ2-4
d_gene: TRBD1
CDR3aa: CAISTGTGTKNIQYF
CDR3nt: TGTGCCATCAGTACCGGGACAGGGACCAAAAACATTCAGTACTTC

v_gene: TRBV29-1
abundance: -
j_gene: TRBJ2-1
d_gene: -
CDR3aa: CSVSVTESNEQFF
CDR3nt: TGCAGCGTCTCAGTGACGGAAAGCAATGAGCAGTTCTTC

v_gene: TRBV30
abundance: -
j_gene: TRBJ2-5
d_gene: TRBD1
CDR3aa: CAWGQGKGTQYF
CDR3nt: TGTGCCTGGGGACAGGGAAAGGGGACCCAGTACTTC

v_gene: TRBV12-3/TRBV12-4
abundance: -
j_gene: TRBJ2-1
d_gene: TRBD1
CDR3aa: CASSRQGNNEQFF
CDR3nt: TGTGCCAGCAGTAGACAGGGGAACAATGAGCAGTTCTTC

v_gene: TRBV20-1
abundance: -
j_gene: TRBJ1-5
d_gene: -
CDR3aa: CSASNSDVQLWWPQHF
CDR3nt: TGCAGTGCTAGTAACTCGGACGTCCAATTGTGGTGGCCCCAGCATTTT

v_gene: TRBV20-1
abundance: -
j_gene: TRBJ1-2
d_gene: -
CDR3aa: CSASYDQGLGYTF
CDR3nt: TGCAGTGCTAGTTACGACCAGGGGCTTGGCTACACCTTC

v_gene: TRBV7-2
abundance: -
j_gene: TRBJ2-3
d_gene: TRBD2
CDR3aa: CASSLSGGVDTQYF
CDR3nt: TGTGCCAGCAGCTTGAGCGGGGGGGTAGATACGCAGTATTTT

v_gene: TRBV29-1
abundance: few
j_gene: TRBJ2-7
d_gene: TRBD2
CDR3aa: CSVEIAGGQYEQYF
CDR3nt: TGCAGCGTTGAAATCGCGGGGGGTCAATACGAGCAGTACTTC

v_gene: TRBV6-2/TRBV6-3
abundance: -
j_gene: TRBJ2-1
d_gene: TRBD1
CDR3aa: CAGSYRGEQFF
CDR3nt: TGTGCCGGCAGCTACAGGGGTGAGCAGTTCTTC

v_gene: TRBV20-1
abundance: few
j_gene: TRBJ1-1
d_gene: -
CDR3aa: CSASTQGTEAFF
CDR3nt: TGCAGTGCTTCGACTCAGGGGACTGAAGCTTTCTTT

v_gene: TRBV4-2
abundance: few
j_gene: TRBJ2-3
d_gene: -
CDR3aa: CASSQDARTDTQYF
CDR3nt: TGTGCCAGCAGCCAAGATGCAAGGACAGATACGCAGTATTTT

v_gene: TRBV6-5
abundance: -
j_gene: TRBJ2-7
d_gene: TRBD2
CDR3aa: CASTKAGGSYEQYF
CDR3nt: TGTGCCAGCACAAAAGCGGGGGGGTCCTACGAGCAGTACTTC

v_gene: TRBV29-1
abundance: -
j_gene: TRBJ1-1
d_gene: -
CDR3aa: CSTSGVPEAFF
CDR3nt: TGCAGCACGTCAGGGGTTCCTGAAGCTTTCTTT

v_gene: TRBV6-2/TRBV6-3
abundance: -
j_gene: TRBJ2-1
d_gene: -
CDR3aa: CASSSAAGNNEQFF
CDR3nt: TGTGCCAGCAGTTCCGCCGCGGGGAACAATGAGCAGTTCTTC

v_gene: TRBV4-3
abundance: few
j_gene: TRBJ1-4
d_gene: -
CDR3aa: CASKSAGEKLFF
CDR3nt: TGCGCCAGCAAGTCGGCGGGTGAAAAACTGTTTTTT

v_gene: TRBV29-1
abundance: -
j_gene: TRBJ1-2
d_gene: -
CDR3aa: CSVGKDANYGYTF
CDR3nt: TGCAGCGTTGGGAAGGACGCTAACTATGGCTACACCTTC

v_gene: TRBV6-5
abundance: -
j_gene: TRBJ1-1
d_gene: -
CDR3aa: CASSYGAGDLLAFF
CDR3nt: TGTGCCAGCAGTTACGGGGCGGGGGACCTGCTAGCTTTCTTT

v_gene: TRBV29-1
abundance: -
j_gene: TRBJ2-3
d_gene: TRBD2
CDR3aa: CSGLGLAGRSRATDTQYF
CDR3nt: TGCAGCGGCCTGGGACTAGCGGGGAGGAGTAGGGCCACAGATACGCAGTATTTT

v_gene: TRBV20-1
abundance: few
j_gene: TRBJ1-2
d_gene: -
CDR3aa: CSAIRSDIPNYGYTF
CDR3nt: TGCAGTGCTATCAGATCGGACATCCCCAACTATGGCTACACCTTC

v_gene: TRBV2
abundance: few
j_gene: TRBJ2-7
d_gene: -
CDR3aa: CASSHDRDIIEQYF
CDR3nt: TGTGCCAGCAGCCACGACCGGGACATCATTGAGCAGTACTTC

v_gene: TRBV7-2
abundance: few
j_gene: TRBJ2-1
d_gene: -
CDR3aa: CASSLVGASSYNEQFF
CDR3nt: TGTGCCAGCAGCTTAGTCGGCGCGAGCTCCTACAATGAGCAGTTCTTC